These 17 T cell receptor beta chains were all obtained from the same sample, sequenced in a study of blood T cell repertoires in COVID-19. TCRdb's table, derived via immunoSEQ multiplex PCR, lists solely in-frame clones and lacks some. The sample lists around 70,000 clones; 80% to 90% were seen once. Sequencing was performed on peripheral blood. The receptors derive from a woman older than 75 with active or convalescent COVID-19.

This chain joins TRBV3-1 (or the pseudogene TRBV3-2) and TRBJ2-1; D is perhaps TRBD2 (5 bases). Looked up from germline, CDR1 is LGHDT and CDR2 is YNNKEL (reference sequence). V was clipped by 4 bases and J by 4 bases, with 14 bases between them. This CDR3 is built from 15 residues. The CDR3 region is CASSLDGGSYNEQFF. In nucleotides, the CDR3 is TGTGCCAGCAGCCTCGACGGAGGCTCATACAATGAGCAGTTCTTC.

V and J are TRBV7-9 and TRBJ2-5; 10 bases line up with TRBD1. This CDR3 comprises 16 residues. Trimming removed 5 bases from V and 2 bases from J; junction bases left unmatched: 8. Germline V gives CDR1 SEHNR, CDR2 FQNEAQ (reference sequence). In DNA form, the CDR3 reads TGTGCCAGCAGCCAAGGGACAGGGGTAATGCAAGAGACCCAGTACTTC. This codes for CASSQGTGVMQETQYF.

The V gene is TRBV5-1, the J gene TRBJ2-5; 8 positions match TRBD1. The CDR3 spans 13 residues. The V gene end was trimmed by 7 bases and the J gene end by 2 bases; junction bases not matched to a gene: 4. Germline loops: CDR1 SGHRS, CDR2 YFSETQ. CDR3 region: CASLGQDQETQYF. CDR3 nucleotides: TGCGCCAGCTTGGGACAGGATCAAGAGACCCAGTACTTC.

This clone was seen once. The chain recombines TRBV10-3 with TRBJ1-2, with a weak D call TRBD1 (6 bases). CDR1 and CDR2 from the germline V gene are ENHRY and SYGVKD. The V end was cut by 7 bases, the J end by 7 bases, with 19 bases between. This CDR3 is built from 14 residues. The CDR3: CAINPQAVQGGYTF. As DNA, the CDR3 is TGTGCCATCAACCCACAGGCGGTACAGGGTGGCTACACCTTC.

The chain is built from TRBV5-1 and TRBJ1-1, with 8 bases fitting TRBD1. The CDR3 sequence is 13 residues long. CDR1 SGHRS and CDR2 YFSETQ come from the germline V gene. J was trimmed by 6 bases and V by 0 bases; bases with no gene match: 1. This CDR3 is CASSLAQGAEAFF. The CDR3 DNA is TGCGCCAGCAGCTTGGCACAGGGGGCTGAAGCTTTCTTT.

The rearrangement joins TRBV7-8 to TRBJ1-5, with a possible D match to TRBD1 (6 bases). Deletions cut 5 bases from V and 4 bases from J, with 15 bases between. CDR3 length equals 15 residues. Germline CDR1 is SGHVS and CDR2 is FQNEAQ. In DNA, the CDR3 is TGTGCCAGCAGCCCTTCGGACAGCCAGAATCAGCCCCAGCATTTT. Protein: CASSPSDSQNQPQHF.

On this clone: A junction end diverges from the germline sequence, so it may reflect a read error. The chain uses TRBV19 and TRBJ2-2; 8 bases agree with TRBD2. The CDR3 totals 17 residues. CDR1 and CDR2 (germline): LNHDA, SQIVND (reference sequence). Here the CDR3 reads CATRRLGGAGETGKLFF. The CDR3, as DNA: TGTGCCACCCGCAGGTTAGGAGGAGCGGGAGAGACCGGGAAGCTGTTTTTT.

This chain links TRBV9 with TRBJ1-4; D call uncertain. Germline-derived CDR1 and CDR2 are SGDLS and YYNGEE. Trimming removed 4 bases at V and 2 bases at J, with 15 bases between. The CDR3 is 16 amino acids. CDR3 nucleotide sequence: TGTGCCAGCAGCCCCGGGTCGTCTGTCACTAATGAAAAACTGTTTTTT. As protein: CASSPGSSVTNEKLFF.

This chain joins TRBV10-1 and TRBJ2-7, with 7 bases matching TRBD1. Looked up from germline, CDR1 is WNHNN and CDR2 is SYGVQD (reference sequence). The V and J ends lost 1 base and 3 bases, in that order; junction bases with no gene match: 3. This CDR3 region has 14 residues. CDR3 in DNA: TGCGCCAGCAGTGAGTTCAGGGGGAACTACGAGCAGTACTTC. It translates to CASSEFRGNYEQYF.

The CDR3 DNA reads TGTGCCAGCAGCCCCTACTTCGGGGGTAGCGGGGAGTTCTTC. Amino acid sequence: CASSPYFGGSGEFF. The rearrangement joins TRBV5-6 to TRBJ2-1, with 8 bases aligning to TRBD2. Germline values: CDR1 SGHDT, CDR2 YYEEEE. V shed 4 bases, J shed 14 bases, and the junction held 14 bases outside the gene matches. CDR3 length equals 14 residues.

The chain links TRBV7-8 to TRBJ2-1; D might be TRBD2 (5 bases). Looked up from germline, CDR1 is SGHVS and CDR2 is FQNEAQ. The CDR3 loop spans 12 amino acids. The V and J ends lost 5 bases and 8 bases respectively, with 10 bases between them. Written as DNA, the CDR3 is TGTGCCAGCAGCCCGGGGTACGATGAGCAGTTCTTC. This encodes CASSPGYDEQFF.

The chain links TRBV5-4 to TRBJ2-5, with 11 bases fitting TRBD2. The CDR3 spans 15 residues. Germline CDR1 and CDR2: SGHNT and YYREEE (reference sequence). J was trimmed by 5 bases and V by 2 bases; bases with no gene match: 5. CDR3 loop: CASSFSGGAEETQYF. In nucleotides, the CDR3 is TGTGCCAGCAGCTTTAGCGGGGGGGCCGAGGAGACCCAGTACTTC.

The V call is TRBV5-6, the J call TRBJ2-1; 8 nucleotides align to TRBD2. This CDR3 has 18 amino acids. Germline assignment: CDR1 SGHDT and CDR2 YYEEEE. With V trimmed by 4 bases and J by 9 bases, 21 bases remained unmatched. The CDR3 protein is CASSTYRTGRAYSGEQFF. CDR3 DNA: TGTGCCAGCAGCACATACAGGACCGGGAGGGCCTATAGCGGTGAGCAGTTCTTC.

The CDR3 sequence is CASSPFGGITYEQYF. CDR3 in DNA: TGTGCCAGCAGCCCCTTTGGAGGGATTACCTACGAGCAGTACTTC. The chain combines TRBV7-2 with TRBJ2-7; weak D call: TRBD2 (6 bases). Germline CDR1 SGHTA, CDR2 FQGNSA. The CDR3 runs 15 residues. Trimming stripped 5 bases from V and 2 bases from J, with 16 bases between. The whole variable domain, remainder taken from reference TRBV7-2 and TRBJ2-7, is GAGVSQSPSNKVTEKGKDVELRCDPISGHTALYWYRQSLGQGLEFLIYFQGNSAPDKSGLPSDRFSAERTGGSVSTLTIQRTQQEDSAVYLCASSPFGGITYEQYFGPGTRLTVT.

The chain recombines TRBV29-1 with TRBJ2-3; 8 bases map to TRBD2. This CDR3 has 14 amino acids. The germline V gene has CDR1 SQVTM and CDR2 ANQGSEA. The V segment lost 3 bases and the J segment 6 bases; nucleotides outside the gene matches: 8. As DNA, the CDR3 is TGCAGCGTTGAGACTAGCGTTGGGGGGGATACGCAGTATTTT. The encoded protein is CSVETSVGGDTQYF.

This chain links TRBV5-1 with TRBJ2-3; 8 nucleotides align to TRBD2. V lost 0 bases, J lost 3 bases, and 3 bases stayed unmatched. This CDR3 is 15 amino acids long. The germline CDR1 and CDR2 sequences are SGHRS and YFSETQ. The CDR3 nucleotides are TGCGCCAGCAGCTTGGCTAGCGGGTCAACAGATACGCAGTATTTT. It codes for CASSLASGSTDTQYF.

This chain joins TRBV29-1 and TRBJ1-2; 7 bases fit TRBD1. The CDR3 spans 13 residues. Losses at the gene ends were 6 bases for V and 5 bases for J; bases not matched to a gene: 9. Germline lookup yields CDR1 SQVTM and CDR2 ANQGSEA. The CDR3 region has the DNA TGCAGCGTGGATCGACAGGGCGGGTATGGCTACACCTTC. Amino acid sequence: CSVDRQGGYGYTF. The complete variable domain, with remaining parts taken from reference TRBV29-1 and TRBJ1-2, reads SAVISQKPSRDICQRGTSLTIQCQVDSQVTMMFWYRQQPGQSLTLIATANQGSEATYESGFVIDKFPISRPNLTFSTLTVSNMSPEDSSIYLCSVDRQGGYGYTFGSGTRLTVV.